The clone carrying this TCR beta chain was seen more than once but under ten times. The target antigen is unknown. These data come from a study of response to subunit inactivated influenza vaccine. Points from the study as a whole: Authors suggested each seasonal flu vaccination may recruit only limited numbers of new T cells.

MiXCR, applied by TCRdb to the RT-PCR reads, yields one record per CDR3 protein. Of under 800,000 distinct CDR3 sequences listed, 14% are singletons. This sequence was found in a middle-aged man who received an inactivated influenza vaccine. The starting material was PBMCs from blood, obtained 14 to 15 days before vaccination.

CDR3 loop: CAISGYRGKNTEAFF. CDR3 bases: TGTGCCATCAGTGGCTACAGGGGAAAGAACACTGAAGCTTTCTTT. The chain is built from TRBV10-3 and TRBJ1-1; 7 bases are a match to TRBD1. This CDR3 region has 15 residues. Losses at the gene ends were 4 bases for V and 1 base for J; bases not matched to a gene: 6. The V gene's germline CDR1 is ENHRY and CDR2 SYGVKD.